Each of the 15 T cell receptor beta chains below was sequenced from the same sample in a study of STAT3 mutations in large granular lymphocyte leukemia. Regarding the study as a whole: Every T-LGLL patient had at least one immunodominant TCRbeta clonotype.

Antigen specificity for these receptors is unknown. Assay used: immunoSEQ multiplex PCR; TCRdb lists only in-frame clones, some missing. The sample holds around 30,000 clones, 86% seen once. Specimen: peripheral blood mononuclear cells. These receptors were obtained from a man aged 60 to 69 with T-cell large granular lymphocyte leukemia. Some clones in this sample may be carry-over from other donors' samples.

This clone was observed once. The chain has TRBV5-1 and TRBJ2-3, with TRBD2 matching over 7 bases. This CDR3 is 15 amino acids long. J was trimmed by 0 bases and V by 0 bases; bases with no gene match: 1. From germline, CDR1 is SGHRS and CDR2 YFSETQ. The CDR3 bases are TGCGCCAGCAGCTTGGGCGGGAGTAGCACAGATACGCAGTATTTT. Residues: CASSLGGSSTDTQYF.

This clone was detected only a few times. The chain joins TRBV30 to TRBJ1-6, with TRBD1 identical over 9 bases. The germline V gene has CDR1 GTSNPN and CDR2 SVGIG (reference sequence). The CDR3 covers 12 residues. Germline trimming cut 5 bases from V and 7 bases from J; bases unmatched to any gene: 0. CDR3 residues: CAWGQGNSPLHF. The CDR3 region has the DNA TGTGCCTGGGGACAGGGGAATTCACCCCTCCACTTT.

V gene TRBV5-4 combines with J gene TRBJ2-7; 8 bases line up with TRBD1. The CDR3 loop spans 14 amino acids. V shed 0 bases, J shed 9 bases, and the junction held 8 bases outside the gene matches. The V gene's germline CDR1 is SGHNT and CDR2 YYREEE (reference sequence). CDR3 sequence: CASSLAGLTGGQYF. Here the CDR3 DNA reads TGTGCCAGCAGCTTGGCAGGTCTCACAGGGGGGCAGTACTTC.

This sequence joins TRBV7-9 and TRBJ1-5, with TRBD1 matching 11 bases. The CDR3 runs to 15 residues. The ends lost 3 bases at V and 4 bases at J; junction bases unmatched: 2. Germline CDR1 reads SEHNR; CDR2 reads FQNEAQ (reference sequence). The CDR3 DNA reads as TGTGCCAGCAGCTTCGGGACAGGGGGAAATCAGCCCCAGCATTTT. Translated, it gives CASSFGTGGNQPQHF. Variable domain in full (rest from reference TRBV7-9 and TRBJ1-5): DTGVSQNPRHKITKRGQNVTFRCDPISEHNRLYWYRQTLGQGPEFLTYFQNEAQLEKSRLLSDRFSAERPKGSFSTLEIQRTEQGDSAMYLCASSFGTGGNQPQHFGDGTRLSIL.

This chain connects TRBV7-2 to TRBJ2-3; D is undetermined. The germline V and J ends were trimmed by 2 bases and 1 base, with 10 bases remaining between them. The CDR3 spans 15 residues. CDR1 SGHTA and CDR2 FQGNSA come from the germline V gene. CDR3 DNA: TGTGCCAGCAGCTTATGGTCTACCGGCACAGATACGCAGTATTTT. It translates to CASSLWSTGTDTQYF.

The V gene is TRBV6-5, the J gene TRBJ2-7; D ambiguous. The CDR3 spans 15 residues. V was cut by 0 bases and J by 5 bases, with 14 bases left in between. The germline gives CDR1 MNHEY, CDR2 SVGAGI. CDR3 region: CASSYSGPPNDEQYF. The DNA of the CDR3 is TGTGCCAGCAGTTACTCAGGCCCCCCAAACGACGAGCAGTACTTC.

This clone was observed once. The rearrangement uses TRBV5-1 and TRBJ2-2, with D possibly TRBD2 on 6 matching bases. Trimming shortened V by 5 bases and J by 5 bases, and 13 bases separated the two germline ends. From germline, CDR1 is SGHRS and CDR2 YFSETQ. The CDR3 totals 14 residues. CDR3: CASRTSGETGELFF. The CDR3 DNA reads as TGCGCCAGCAGGACATCGGGGGAGACCGGGGAGCTGTTTTTT.

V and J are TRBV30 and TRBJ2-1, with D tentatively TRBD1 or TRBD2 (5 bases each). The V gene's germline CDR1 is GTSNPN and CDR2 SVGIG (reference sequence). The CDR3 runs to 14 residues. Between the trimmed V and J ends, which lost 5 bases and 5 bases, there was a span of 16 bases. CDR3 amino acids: CAWGTGTDNNEQFF. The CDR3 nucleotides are TGTGCCTGGGGAACCGGGACCGACAACAATGAGCAGTTCTTC.

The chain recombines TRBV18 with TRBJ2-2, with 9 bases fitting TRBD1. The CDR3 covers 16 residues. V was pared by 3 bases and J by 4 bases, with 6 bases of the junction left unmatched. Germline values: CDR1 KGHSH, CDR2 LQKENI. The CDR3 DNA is TGTGCCAGCTCACCGCTGGGACAGGGAAGCACCGGGGAGCTGTTTTTT. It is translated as CASSPLGQGSTGELFF.

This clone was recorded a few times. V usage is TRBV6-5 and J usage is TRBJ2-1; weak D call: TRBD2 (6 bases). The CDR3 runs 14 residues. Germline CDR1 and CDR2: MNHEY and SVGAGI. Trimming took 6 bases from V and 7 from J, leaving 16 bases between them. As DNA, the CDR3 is TGTGCCAGCAGGTCTGGAGGGAGTAAGAATGAGCAGTTCTTC. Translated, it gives CASRSGGSKNEQFF.

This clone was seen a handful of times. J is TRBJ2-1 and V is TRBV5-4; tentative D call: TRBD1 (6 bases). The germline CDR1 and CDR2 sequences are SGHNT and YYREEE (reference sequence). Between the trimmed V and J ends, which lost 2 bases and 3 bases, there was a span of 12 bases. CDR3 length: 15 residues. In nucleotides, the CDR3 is TGTGCCAGCAGCTTAGCCGGGACACACTACAATGAGCAGTTCTTC. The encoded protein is CASSLAGTHYNEQFF. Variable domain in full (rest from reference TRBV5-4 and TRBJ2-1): ETGVTQSPTHLIKTRGQQVTLRCSSQSGHNTVSWYQQALGQGPQFIFQYYREEENGRGNFPPRFSGLQFPNYSSELNVNALELDDSALYLCASSLAGTHYNEQFFGPGTRLTVL.

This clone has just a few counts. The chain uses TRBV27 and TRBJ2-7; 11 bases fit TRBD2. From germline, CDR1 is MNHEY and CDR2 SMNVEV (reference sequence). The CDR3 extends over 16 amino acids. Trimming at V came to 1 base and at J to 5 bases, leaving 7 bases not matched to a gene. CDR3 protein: CASSLLTSGRVNEQYF. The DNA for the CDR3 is TGTGCCAGCAGTTTATTAACTAGCGGGAGAGTGAACGAGCAGTACTTC.

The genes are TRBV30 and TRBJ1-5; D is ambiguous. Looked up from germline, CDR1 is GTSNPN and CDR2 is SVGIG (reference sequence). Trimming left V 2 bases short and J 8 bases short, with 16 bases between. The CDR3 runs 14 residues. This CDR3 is CAWSPRLPGEPQHF. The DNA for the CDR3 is TGTGCCTGGAGTCCCCGGTTGCCTGGGGAGCCCCAGCATTTT.

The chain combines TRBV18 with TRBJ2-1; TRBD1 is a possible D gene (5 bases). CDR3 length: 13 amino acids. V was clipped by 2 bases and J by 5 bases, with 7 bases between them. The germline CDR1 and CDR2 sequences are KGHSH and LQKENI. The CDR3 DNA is TGTGCCAGCTCACCAGGACAACACAATGAGCAGTTCTTC. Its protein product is CASSPGQHNEQFF.

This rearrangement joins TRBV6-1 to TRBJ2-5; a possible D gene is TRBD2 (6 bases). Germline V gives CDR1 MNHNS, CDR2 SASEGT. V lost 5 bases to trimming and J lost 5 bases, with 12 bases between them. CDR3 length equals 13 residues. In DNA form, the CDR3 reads TGTGCCAGCAGTAGGGACTGGACGGAGACCCAGTACTTC. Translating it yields CASSRDWTETQYF.